These 6 T cell receptor beta chains were all obtained from the same sample, sequenced in a study of beta chain features in type 1 diabetes. The entirety of the isolated RNA underwent reverse transcription, so expressed TCRB transcripts were sequenced. This table comes from immunoSEQ multiplex PCR, and its TCRdb copy is limited to in-frame clones, with some not included. The sample records 200,000 to 250,000 clones, approximately 10% being singletons. Sequenced sample: central memory CD4+ T cells from blood. The receptors were sampled from a young man in good health.

This clone was counted a few times. The chain joins TRBV18 to TRBJ2-7; D is undetermined. The CDR3 sequence is 15 residues long. Trimming removed 0 bases from V and 0 bases from J, with 9 bases in between. CDR1 is KGHSH, CDR2 LQKENI, per germline. The CDR3 coding sequence is TGTGCCAGCTCACCACCGGTCAGGAGCTCCTACGAGCAGTACTTC. This encodes CASSPPVRSSYEQYF.

This clone occurred a few times. CDR3 residues: CASSGLGISYNEQFF. The CDR3 DNA follows: TGCGCCAGCAGCGGACTAGGCATCTCCTACAATGAGCAGTTCTTC. V and J are TRBV4-1 and TRBJ2-1; 7 bases map to TRBD2. This CDR3 region has 15 residues. Germline CDR1 and CDR2: MGHRA and YSYEKL. J was trimmed by 0 bases and V by 5 bases; bases with no gene match: 4.

V gene TRBV20-1 combines with J gene TRBJ2-5, with D maybe TRBD1 (5 bases). The DNA end is a closer match to TRBJ2-7, so the J assignment may be wrong. Germline CDR1 DFQATT, CDR2 SNEGSKA (reference sequence). This CDR3 contains 11 residues. Here the CDR3 reads CSATGRREQYF. CDR3 nucleotide sequence: TGCAGTGCTACAGGGCGTCGCGAGCAGTACTTC.

This clone was detected many times. Different DNA sequences within this sample yield the same CDR3. CDR3 nucleotide sequence: TGTGCCAGCAGCTTAGACAGGAGTCAGCCCCAGCATTTT. Translated, it gives CASSLDRSQPQHF. The chain links TRBV11-2 to TRBJ1-5; no clear D. The CDR3 covers 13 residues. Trimming removed 0 bases from V and 6 bases from J, with 6 bases in between. From germline, CDR1 is SGHAT and CDR2 FQNNGV.

Many counts were recorded for this clone. This sequence joins TRBV30 and TRBJ2-2; a weak D match, TRBD1 (6 bases). With 0 bases removed from V and 1 base from J, the gap between germline ends came to 12 bases. This CDR3 contains 16 residues. CDR1 is GTSNPN, CDR2 SVGIG, per germline (reference sequence). The CDR3 spells CAWSVFRGLNTGELFF. The CDR3, as DNA: TGTGCCTGGAGTGTATTCAGGGGCCTGAACACCGGGGAGCTGTTTTTT.

V and J are TRBV30 and TRBJ1-1; TRBD1 agrees at 8 bases. Trimming cost V 0 bases and J 4 bases; bases outside gene matches: 10. The CDR3 totals 16 residues. Germline V gives CDR1 GTSNPN, CDR2 SVGIG (reference sequence). The CDR3 nucleotides read TGTGCCTGGAGTGTTTCATTGACAGGGGTCACCACTGAAGCTTTCTTT. Encoded protein: CAWSVSLTGVTTEAFF.